This T cell receptor (beta chain) was found in a study of blood T cell repertoires in COVID-19. Study information: In each case, the material was cDNA or gDNA derived from T cells, B-cell-depleted T cells, or PBMCs.

Authors' analysis steps: Estimates of nucleated cell counts were drawn from the amplification of reference gene primers. TCRdb's copy holds only in-frame clones and misses some; the assay was immunoSEQ multiplex PCR. That table gives V, J and clone size, and the DNA gave D and trimming. The sample consists of 250,000 to 350,000 clones, 88% of them appearing once. This CDR3 region has 14 residues. Germline V CDR1 and CDR2: SGHDT, YYEEEE. Trimming pared 4 bases from V and 0 bases from J, leaving 11 bases between. The receptor comes from a woman in her 30s who had recovered from COVID-19. The chain recombines TRBV5-6 with TRBJ2-7, with D unresolved. The sequenced sample was peripheral blood. The CDR3 loop reads CASSILGSSYEQYF. CDR3 coding DNA: TGTGCCAGCAGCATTCTAGGAAGCTCCTACGAGCAGTACTTC.